These 22 T cell receptor beta chains came from one sample sequenced in a study of neoadjuvant nivolumab and ipilimumab in lung cancer. Generated by immunoSEQ multiplex PCR, the TCRdb table keeps only in-frame clones and is missing some. Of approximately 29,000 clones in the sample, roughly nine tenths were seen once. The source was peripheral blood, collected after neoadjuvant nivolumab, alone or with ipilimumab, at or shortly before surgery. Receptors were obtained from an adult with non-small cell lung cancer.

The rearrangement uses TRBV14 and TRBJ2-3; perhaps TRBD2 as D (6 bases). With 0 bases removed from V and 0 bases from J, the gap between germline ends came to 16 bases. Germline V gene data show CDR1 as SGHDN and CDR2 as FVKESK. This CDR3 region has 18 residues. The CDR3 DNA is TGTGCCAGCAGCCAAGAAACAGGCGGGGCCGCTAGCACAGATACGCAGTATTTT. Amino acids: CASSQETGGAASTDTQYF.

The chain recombines TRBV5-1 with TRBJ1-2, with D tentatively TRBD1 (5 bases). Trimming took 4 bases from V and 1 from J, leaving 11 bases between them. The germline V gene has CDR1 SGHRS and CDR2 YFSETQ. The CDR3 length is 14 residues. The CDR3 spells CASSPQGDNYGYTF. As DNA, the CDR3 is TGCGCCAGCAGCCCCCAAGGGGATAACTATGGCTACACCTTC.

This chain uses TRBV27 with TRBJ1-2; D is uncertain. Per germline, CDR1 MNHEY and CDR2 SMNVEV (reference sequence). This CDR3 spans 14 amino acids. V shed 4 bases and J shed 0 bases, with 9 bases lying between them. The CDR3 protein is CASSYFGPNYGYTF. As DNA, the CDR3 is TGTGCCAGCAGTTATTTCGGACCTAACTATGGCTACACCTTC.

In this sample, this clone turned up a few times. CDR3 sequence reads: CASSPTGTGNTIYF. In nucleotides, the CDR3 is TGTGCCAGCTCACCGACAGGGACAGGAAACACCATATATTTT. J is TRBJ1-3 and V is TRBV18; 7 nucleotides match TRBD1. The CDR3 sequence is 14 residues long. The V segment lost 3 bases and the J segment 4 bases; nucleotides outside the gene matches: 3. Germline values: CDR1 KGHSH, CDR2 LQKENI.

The chain couples TRBV29-1 to TRBJ1-5; the D gene is possibly TRBD1 (5 bases). The CDR3 is 13 residues long. The V and J ends lost 5 bases and 10 bases respectively, with 18 bases between them. Looked up from germline, CDR1 is SQVTM and CDR2 is ANQGSEA. In DNA form, the CDR3 reads TGCAGCGTTTCGGGGGTGGGGGGAGATCCCCAGCATTTT. Its translation: CSVSGVGGDPQHF.

V is TRBV13 and J is TRBJ2-1, with D unclear. The CDR3 spans 15 residues. Germline V lookup: CDR1 PRHDT, CDR2 FYEKMQ (reference sequence). V dropped 4 bases and J dropped 4 bases, with 14 bases sitting between them. The DNA of the CDR3 is TGTGCCAGCAGCTCCAGATACAGACGGTACAATGAGCAGTTCTTC. Amino acid sequence: CASSSRYRRYNEQFF.

The CDR3 sequence: CASSTGTGNSPLHF. In DNA, the CDR3 is TGTGCCAGCAGTACCGGGACAGGGAATTCACCCCTCCACTTT. The genes are TRBV6-1 and TRBJ1-6; 9 positions match TRBD1. Germline loops: CDR1 MNHNS, CDR2 SASEGT. V was pared by 5 bases and J by 7 bases, with 3 bases of the junction left unmatched. The CDR3 length is 14 residues.

The chain recombines TRBV28 with TRBJ2-7, with 10 bases aligning to TRBD1. The CDR3 contains 15 residues. V dropped 6 bases and J dropped 3; count of bases not matched to a gene: 8. Germline loops: CDR1 MDHEN, CDR2 SYDVKM. The CDR3 nucleotides are TGTGCCAGCAGACCTGGGACAGGGGAGGGCTACGAGCAGTACTTC. This encodes CASRPGTGEGYEQYF.

The chain recombines TRBV29-1 with TRBJ2-3; 7 bases are shared with TRBD2. The germline gives CDR1 SQVTM, CDR2 ANQGSEA. The CDR3 consists of 16 residues. After removal of 1 base from V and 5 bases from J, the junction contained 12 bases not matched to a gene. In DNA form, the CDR3 reads TGCAGCGTTGAAGGGGCTAGCGGTGCAGGTGTAGATACGCAGTATTTT. Translation gives CSVEGASGAGVDTQYF.

This sequence joins TRBV5-1 and TRBJ1-2; the match to TRBD1 covers 8 bases. The V gene's germline CDR1 is SGHRS and CDR2 YFSETQ. The CDR3 runs 14 residues. J lost 7 bases, V lost 4 bases, and 9 bases had no gene match. CDR3 nucleotides: TGCGCCAGCAGCGCCGACAGGGGAGGAGGTGGCTACACCTTC. It translates to CASSADRGGGGYTF.

This chain connects TRBV20-1 to TRBJ1-1; weak D call: TRBD1 (5 bases). There are 10 residues in the CDR3. V was clipped by 5 bases and J by 10 bases, with 11 bases between them. From germline, CDR1 is DFQATT and CDR2 SNEGSKA (reference sequence). This chain's CDR3 is CSAWDVGAFF. Here the CDR3 DNA reads TGCAGTGCTTGGGACGTTGGAGCTTTCTTT.

This sequence joins TRBV9 and TRBJ1-5, with unresolved D. The CDR3 has 13 amino acids. Looked up from germline, CDR1 is SGDLS and CDR2 is YYNGEE. The germline V and J ends were trimmed by 0 bases and 6 bases, with 7 bases remaining between them. CDR3 amino acids: CASSVDGIQPQHF. Written as DNA, the CDR3 is TGTGCCAGCAGCGTAGACGGGATTCAGCCCCAGCATTTT. The whole variable domain, filled in from reference TRBV9 and TRBJ1-5, reads DSGVTQTPKHLITATGQRVTLRCSPRSGDLSVYWYQQSLDQGLQFLIQYYNGEERAKGNILERFSAQQFPDLHSELNLSSLELGDSALYFCASSVDGIQPQHFGDGTRLSIL.

CDR3: CASSDSFVPYNEQFF. DNA of the CDR3: TGTGCCAGCAGTGACAGTTTCGTCCCCTACAATGAGCAGTTCTTC. The chain uses TRBV6-4 and TRBJ2-1; D gene unclear. There are 15 residues in the CDR3. CDR1 is MRHNA and CDR2 is SNTAGT in the germline V gene. The ends were cut back, 2 bases at V and 2 bases at J, with 10 bases in the middle.

The gene calls are TRBV10-3 and TRBJ2-7; the match to TRBD1 covers 9 bases. The CDR3 spans 16 residues. The trim removed 2 bases at V and 4 bases at J, leaving 9 bases unmatched. CDR1 and CDR2 (germline): ENHRY, SYGVKD. The CDR3 sequence is CAISEGGGTGFYEQYF. CDR3 sequence (DNA): TGTGCCATCAGTGAGGGCGGAGGGACAGGGTTTTACGAGCAGTACTTC.

V is TRBV18 and J is TRBJ2-5; D is unclear. The CDR3 contains 14 residues. Germline V gene sequence: CDR1 KGHSH, CDR2 LQKENI. V shed 3 bases and J shed 2 bases, with 10 bases lying between them. In DNA form, the CDR3 reads TGTGCCAGCTCACCGGGCACGGAACAAGAGACCCAGTACTTC. Its protein product is CASSPGTEQETQYF.

The chain has TRBV5-1 and TRBJ1-1, with D maybe TRBD1 (6 bases). Germline CDR1 reads SGHRS; CDR2 reads YFSETQ. V was shortened by 2 bases and J by 4 bases, with 15 bases between the two germline ends. This CDR3 contains 15 residues. Here the CDR3 DNA reads TGCGCCAGCAGCTTCGTGGCGGGGGCTGGCACTGAAGCTTTCTTT. Its translation is CASSFVAGAGTEAFF. Full variable domain (remainder filled in from reference TRBV5-1 and TRBJ1-1): KAGVTQTPRYLIKTRGQQVTLSCSPISGHRSVSWYQQTPGQGLQFLFEYFSETQRNKGNFPGRFSGRQFSNSRSEMNVSTLELGDSALYLCASSFVAGAGTEAFFGQGTRLTVV.

The chain recombines TRBV14 with TRBJ2-2; 12 bases match TRBD2. CDR3 length equals 19 residues. V dropped 4 bases and J dropped 0; count of bases not matched to a gene: 9. CDR1 is SGHDN and CDR2 is FVKESK in the germline V gene. CDR3 sequence (DNA): TGTGCCAGCAGCCCCTTAGGACTAGCGGGGAGAACGAACACCGGGGAGCTGTTTTTT. Translation: CASSPLGLAGRTNTGELFF.

This sequence joins TRBV7-2 and TRBJ2-5; D is uncertain. Germline assignment: CDR1 SGHTA and CDR2 FQGNSA. This CDR3 is built from 16 residues. Trimming cost V 1 base and J 2 bases, with 14 bases left between them. CDR3 coding DNA: TGTGCCAGCAGCTTAGGTAGGATCAGGCATCAAGAGACCCAGTACTTC. This codes for CASSLGRIRHQETQYF.

The chain couples TRBV5-1 to TRBJ1-2; 8 nucleotides align to TRBD1. With 4 bases clipped from V and 8 bases from J, the junction kept 16 bases outside the gene matches. Germline-derived CDR1 and CDR2 are SGHRS and YFSETQ. The CDR3 runs to 16 residues. CDR3 nucleotides: TGCGCCAGCAGCAGAGACCCCGACAGGGGCGAGTTCGGCTACACCTTC. Translating it yields CASSRDPDRGEFGYTF.

The chain combines TRBV4-3 with TRBJ2-4, with 8 bases aligning to TRBD2. Losses at the gene ends were 3 bases for V and 8 bases for J; bases not matched to a gene: 9. There are 15 residues in the CDR3. Germline V gene lookup returns CDR1 LGHNA and CDR2 YSLEER. The CDR3 coding sequence is TGCGCCAGCAGCCATCAAGCGGGGGTTAAGGACATTCAGTACTTC. Amino acids: CASSHQAGVKDIQYF.

This chain uses TRBV15 with TRBJ1-1; unclear D gene. The V end lost 0 bases, the J end lost 0 bases, and 11 bases lay between the germline ends. The CDR3 is made up of 16 amino acids. CDR1 and CDR2 (germline): LNHNV, YYDKDF (reference sequence). This CDR3 reads CATSRDSVVVNTEAFF. The CDR3 nucleotides are TGTGCCACCAGCAGAGATTCGGTCGTGGTGAACACTGAAGCTTTCTTT.

The chain couples TRBV9 to TRBJ2-7; possibly TRBD2 for D (5 bases). The CDR3 is 15 residues long. Between the trimmed V and J ends, which lost 2 bases and 2 bases, there was a span of 14 bases. In germline, CDR1 is SGDLS, CDR2 YYNGEE. As DNA, the CDR3 is TGTGCCAGCAGCGTCGGGGTCGCCTCAACCTACGAGCAGTACTTC. Amino acids: CASSVGVASTYEQYF.